Listed here is a single T cell receptor beta chain. Its antigen is not known. V shed 5 bases and J shed 0 bases, with 17 bases lying between them. Germline CDR1 reads SGHAT; CDR2 reads FQNNGV. This CDR3 is built from 16 residues. A second PCR of roughly 7 to 11 cycles used a sample-barcoded 5' primer and a J-beta primer mix. Tagging of each cDNA molecule was performed by a template-switch adaptor with 12 random nucleotides. Each CDR3 protein gets one entry after TCRdb re-called the 5' RACE reads with MiXCR. The repertoire includes 500,000 to 650,000 distinct CDR3 sequences, roughly a quarter of them detected once, and approximately 3.6% sits in the top ten. This sample stems from a study of blood T cells in healthy people across ages. Study-wide points: There were more naive CD4+ cells and higher diversity in long-lived donors than in aged donors.

These data are also associated with another study on T cells of mothers and their children.

This rearrangement joins TRBV11-2 to TRBJ2-7, with D tentatively TRBD2 (5 bases). This clonotype was sampled from a boy between 2 and 15 years old in good health. Sample: blood. CDR3 nucleotide sequence: TGTGCCAGCAGCACAACGCCGGGATCCGCCTCCTACGAGCAGTACTTC. It encodes CASSTTPGSASYEQYF.